The 9 T cell receptor beta chains reported below all come from one sample, sequenced in a study of response to subunit inactivated influenza vaccine. TCRdb itself ran the RT-PCR reads through MiXCR, one entry per CDR3 protein. Here the sample spans around 530,000 distinct CDR3 sequences, about an eighth being singletons. Sequenced here: PBMCs from blood, sampled on the day of vaccination. The receptors were sampled from a man aged 45 to 65 who received an inactivated influenza vaccine.

In this sample, this clonotype turned up a few times. The chain is built from TRBV12-3 or TRBV12-4 and TRBJ2-5; 7 nucleotides line up with TRBD1. The CDR3 runs 14 residues. V shed 6 bases, J shed 4 bases, and the junction held 8 bases outside the gene matches. CDR3 sequence (DNA): TGTGCCAGCAGGGTCAGGGGGATGTCAGAGACCCAGTACTTC. Protein: CASRVRGMSETQYF.

This clonotype was recorded a few times. This chain connects TRBV20-1 to TRBJ2-7, with 9 bases fitting TRBD2. The V segment lost 5 bases and the J segment 0 bases; nucleotides outside the gene matches: 5. This CDR3 is 14 amino acids long. Germline CDR1 reads DFQATT; CDR2 reads SNEGSKA (reference sequence). CDR3 in amino acids: CSAYSTSGSYEQYF. CDR3 DNA: TGCAGTGCTTACTCGACTAGCGGCTCCTACGAGCAGTACTTC.

The table lists this clonotype with many counts. V is TRBV5-1 and J is TRBJ1-3; D is unresolved. Per the germline V gene, CDR1 is SGHRS and CDR2 is YFSETQ. The CDR3 runs 14 residues. Deletions cut 0 bases from V and 0 bases from J, with 4 bases between. CDR3 coding DNA: TGCGCCAGCAGCTTGGACCCCTCTGGAAACACCATATATTTT. As protein: CASSLDPSGNTIYF.

In its sample, this clonotype was seen a few times. The J gene is TRBJ2-7, the V gene TRBV29-1; D may be TRBD1 or TRBD2 (5 bases each). This CDR3 contains 14 residues. Germline-derived CDR1 and CDR2 are SQVTM and ANQGSEA. V lost 6 bases and J 5 bases, leaving 20 bases between the germline ends. The DNA of the CDR3 is TGCAGCGTCGTCACACCAAACGGGGCTAACGAGCAGTACTTC. This encodes CSVVTPNGANEQYF.

This clonotype was observed at least ten times. The chain recombines TRBV12-3 or TRBV12-4 with TRBJ1-6, with 9 bases aligning to TRBD1. The J segment lost 8 bases and the V segment lost 5 bases, leaving 4 bases of the junction unmatched. CDR3 length: 14 amino acids. In nucleotides, the CDR3 is TGTGCCAGCAGTAAAACAGGGGGCTATTCACCCCTCCACTTT. This codes for CASSKTGGYSPLHF.

This clonotype has at least ten counts. The chain links TRBV6-2 or TRBV6-3 to TRBJ2-7; tentative D call: TRBD2 (5 bases). V dropped 6 bases and J dropped 0 bases, with 18 bases sitting between them. The CDR3 runs to 16 residues. Germline CDR1 and CDR2: MNHEY and SVGEGT. CDR3 sequence (DNA): TGTGCCAGCAGCTTAATGTTGAGAGGACTCTCCTACGAGCAGTACTTC. The encoded protein is CASSLMLRGLSYEQYF.

Only a few counts were recorded for this clonotype. The chain recombines TRBV25-1 with TRBJ2-3; no clear D gene. Germline V gene sequence: CDR1 MGHDK, CDR2 SYGVNS. Trimming removed 5 bases from V and 0 bases from J, with 18 bases in between. The CDR3 is 17 residues long. This CDR3 is CASSPPNFKSSTDTQYF. In nucleotides, the CDR3 is TGTGCCAGCAGTCCCCCGAACTTCAAGTCTAGCACAGATACGCAGTATTTT.

This clonotype was observed a few times. The chain carries TRBV7-2 and TRBJ2-5; 9 bases match TRBD1. CDR1 and CDR2 from the germline V gene are SGHTA and FQGNSA. The CDR3 has 16 amino acids. J lost 4 bases, V lost 5 bases, and 11 bases had no gene match. CDR3 nucleotide sequence: TGTGCCAGCAGCCCTCGAGCCGGGACAGGGCCAGAGACCCAGTACTTC. Protein: CASSPRAGTGPETQYF.

This chain links TRBV28 with TRBJ1-6; D remains unclear. CDR1 and CDR2 (germline): MDHEN, SYDVKM. Deletions cut 5 bases from V and 9 bases from J, with 8 bases between. This CDR3 is built from 12 residues. The DNA for the CDR3 is TGTGCCAGCAGTGTAGAAGGTTCACCCCTCCACTTT. It is translated as CASSVEGSPLHF.